These 2 T cell receptor beta chains were sequenced from one sample in a study of shared clonotypes between healthy human individuals. The table came from immunoSEQ multiplex PCR; TCRdb's copy has only in-frame clones and leaves some out. The data show millions of clones, around 93% seen once. CD8 cells regarded as naive lacked CD45RO, were positively chosen for CCR7, and omitted terminally differentiated effector memory CD45RA+ cells. The specimen sequenced was naive CD8+ T cells from PBMCs. The receptor set was obtained from a man between 18 and 35 years old in good health. Some clones in this sample may be carry-over from other donors' samples.

The chain employs TRBV6-1 and TRBJ2-7, with D possibly matching TRBD1 (6 bases). Germline CDR1 and CDR2: MNHNS and SASEGT. V lost 5 bases to trimming and J lost 3 bases, with 11 bases between them. This CDR3 has 13 amino acids. As DNA, the CDR3 is TGTGCCAGCAGTAGCCGACAGGACTACGAGCAGTACTTC. Amino acid sequence: CASSSRQDYEQYF.

The chain employs TRBV6-9 and TRBJ2-7; 7 bases are shared with TRBD2. This CDR3 is built from 21 residues. CDR1 MNHGY and CDR2 SVAAGI come from the germline V gene. With 1 base clipped from V and 0 bases from J, the junction kept 21 bases outside the gene matches. The DNA of the CDR3 is TGTGCCAGCAGTTATTTGTGTCGTTTGGCAGAACCAAGCGGGGACTCCTACGAGCAGTACTTC. Protein: CASSYLCRLAEPSGDSYEQYF.